This TCR beta chain comes out of a study of regulatory T cells in long-lasting Graves disease. Stated time point: newly diagnosed GD, antithyroid drugs for less than 3 months. After RNA was extracted from PBMCs, the TCR library was made from it. V gave up 7 bases and J gave up 6 bases, with 19 bases separating them. There are 14 residues in the CDR3. Arm-PCR of CDR3 regions and iRepertoire HTBI primers were used to build TCR beta libraries. TCRdb reanalysed the multiplex PCR reads using MiXCR and keeps one entry per CDR3 protein. The sample records around 250,000 distinct CDR3 sequences, roughly 18% being singletons. This clonotype showed up many times.

The chain joins TRBV12-3 or TRBV12-4 to TRBJ2-7; D not resolved. This clonotype originated in a female donor with Graves disease. The source material was peripheral blood mononuclear cells (PBMCs), sampled at new diagnosis, from a patient treated with antithyroid drugs. The CDR3 here is CASTLGSPKGEQYF. The CDR3 DNA sequence: TGTGCCAGCACTCTCGGGTCCCCTAAAGGCGAGCAGTACTTC.